Included here is one T cell receptor beta chain sequence, with context. The sample belongs to a study of CD8+ T cells in alopecia areata. V was clipped by 0 bases and J by 6 bases, with 9 bases between them. Germline assignment: CDR1 GTSNPN and CDR2 SVGIG (reference sequence). The CDR3 runs to 13 residues. Following RNA extraction, reverse transcription yielded cDNA that acted as the sequencing template. TCRdb keeps only in-frame clones here, not all; method: immunoSEQ multiplex PCR. The data hold some 150,000 clones, with around 55% observed a single time. Peripheral blood and lesional scalp punch biopsies were taken from alopecia areata patients. Cell sorting on a FACSAria was used to separate CD4+ and CD8+ T cells from the PBMCs.

This sequence originates from a human donor with alopecia areata. This chain connects TRBV30 to TRBJ2-1, with D uncertain. Specimen: CD8+ T cells sorted from blood, collected at week 0. CDR3 DNA: TGTGCCTGGAGTGTAGCGTCAGTCAATGAGCAGTTCTTC. It is translated as CAWSVASVNEQFF.